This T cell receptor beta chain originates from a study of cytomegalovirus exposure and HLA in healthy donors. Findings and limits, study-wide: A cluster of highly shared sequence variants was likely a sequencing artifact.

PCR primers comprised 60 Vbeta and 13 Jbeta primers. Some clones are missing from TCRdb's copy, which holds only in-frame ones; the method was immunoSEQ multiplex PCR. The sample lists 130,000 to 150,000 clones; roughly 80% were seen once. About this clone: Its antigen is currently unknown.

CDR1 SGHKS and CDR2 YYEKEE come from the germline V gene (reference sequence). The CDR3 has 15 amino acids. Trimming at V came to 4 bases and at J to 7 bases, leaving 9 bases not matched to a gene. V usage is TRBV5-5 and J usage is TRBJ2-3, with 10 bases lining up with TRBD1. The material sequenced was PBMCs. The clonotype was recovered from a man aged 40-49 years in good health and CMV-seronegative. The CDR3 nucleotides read TGTGCCAGCAGCCATTCGGGACAGGGGAGCAATACGCAGTATTTT. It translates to CASSHSGQGSNTQYF. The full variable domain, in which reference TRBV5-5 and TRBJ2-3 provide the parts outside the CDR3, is DAGVTQSPTHLIKTRGQQVTLRCSPISGHKSVSWYQQVLGQGPQFIFQYYEKEERGRGNFPDRFSARQFPNYSSELNVNALLLGDSALYLCASSHSGQGSNTQYFGPGTRLTVL.